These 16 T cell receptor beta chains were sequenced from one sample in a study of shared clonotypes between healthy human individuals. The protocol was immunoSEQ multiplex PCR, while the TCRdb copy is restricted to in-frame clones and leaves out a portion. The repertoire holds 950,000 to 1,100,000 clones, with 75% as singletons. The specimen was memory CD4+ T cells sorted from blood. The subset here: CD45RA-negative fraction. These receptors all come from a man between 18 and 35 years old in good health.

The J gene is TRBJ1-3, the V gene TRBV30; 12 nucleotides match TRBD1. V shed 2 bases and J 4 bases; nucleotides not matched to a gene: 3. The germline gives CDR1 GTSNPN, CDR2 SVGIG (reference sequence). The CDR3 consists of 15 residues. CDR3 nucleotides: TGTGCCTGGAGTCGCGGGACAGGGGGCGGAAACACCATATATTTT. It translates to CAWSRGTGGGNTIYF.

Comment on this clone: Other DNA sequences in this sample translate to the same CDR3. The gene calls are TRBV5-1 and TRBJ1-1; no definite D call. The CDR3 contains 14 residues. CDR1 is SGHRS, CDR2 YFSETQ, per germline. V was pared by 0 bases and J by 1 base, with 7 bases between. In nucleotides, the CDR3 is TGCGCCAGCAGCTTGGTTGGAGCGAACACTGAAGCTTTCTTT. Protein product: CASSLVGANTEAFF.

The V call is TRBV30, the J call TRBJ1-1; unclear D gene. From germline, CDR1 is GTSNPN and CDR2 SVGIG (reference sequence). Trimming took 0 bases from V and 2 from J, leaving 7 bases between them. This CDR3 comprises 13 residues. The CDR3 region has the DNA TGTGCCTGGAGTGTCATGGGAAACACTGAAGCTTTCTTT. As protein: CAWSVMGNTEAFF.

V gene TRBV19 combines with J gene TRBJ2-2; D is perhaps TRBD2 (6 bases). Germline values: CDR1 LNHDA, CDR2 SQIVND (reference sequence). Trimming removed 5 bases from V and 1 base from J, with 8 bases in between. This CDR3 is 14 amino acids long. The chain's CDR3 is CASSWRGNTGELFF. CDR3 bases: TGTGCCAGTAGTTGGCGGGGGAACACCGGGGAGCTGTTTTTT.

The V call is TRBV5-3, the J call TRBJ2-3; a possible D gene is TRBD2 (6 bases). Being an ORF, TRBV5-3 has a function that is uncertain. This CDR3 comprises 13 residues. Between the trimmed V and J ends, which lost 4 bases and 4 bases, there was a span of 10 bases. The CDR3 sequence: CARSPRGADTQYF. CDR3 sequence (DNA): TGTGCCAGAAGCCCCCGCGGGGCAGATACGCAGTATTTT.

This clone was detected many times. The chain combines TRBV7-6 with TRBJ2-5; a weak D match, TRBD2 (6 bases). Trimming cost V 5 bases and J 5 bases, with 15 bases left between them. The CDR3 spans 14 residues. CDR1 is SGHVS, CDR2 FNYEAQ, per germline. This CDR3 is CASSAGPGGETQYF. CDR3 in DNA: TGTGCCAGCAGCGCGGGGCCTGGGGGGGAGACCCAGTACTTC.

CDR3 region: CASSSTLGPAGSDTQYF. CDR3 DNA sequence: TGTGCCAGCAGCTCGACCCTAGGGCCAGCGGGATCAGATACGCAGTATTTT. The chain is built from TRBV5-4 and TRBJ2-3; 7 nucleotides agree with TRBD2. Unmatched junction bases numbered 14, after V lost 3 bases and J lost 4 bases. CDR1 and CDR2 (germline): SGHNT, YYREEE (reference sequence). The CDR3 is made up of 17 amino acids.

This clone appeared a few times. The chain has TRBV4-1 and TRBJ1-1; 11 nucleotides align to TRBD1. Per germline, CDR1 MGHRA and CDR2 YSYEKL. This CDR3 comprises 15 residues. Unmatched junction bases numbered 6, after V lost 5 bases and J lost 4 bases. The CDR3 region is CASSWPGQGVTEAFF. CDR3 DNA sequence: TGCGCCAGCAGCTGGCCGGGACAGGGGGTCACTGAAGCTTTCTTT.

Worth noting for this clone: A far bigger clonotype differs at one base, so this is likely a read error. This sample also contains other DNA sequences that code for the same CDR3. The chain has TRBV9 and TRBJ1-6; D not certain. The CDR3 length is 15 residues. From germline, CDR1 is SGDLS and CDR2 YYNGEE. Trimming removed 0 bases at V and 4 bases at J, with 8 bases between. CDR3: CASSVDGDYNSPLHF. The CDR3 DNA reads TGTGCCAGCAGCGTAGACGGGGATTATAATTCACCCCTCCACTTT.

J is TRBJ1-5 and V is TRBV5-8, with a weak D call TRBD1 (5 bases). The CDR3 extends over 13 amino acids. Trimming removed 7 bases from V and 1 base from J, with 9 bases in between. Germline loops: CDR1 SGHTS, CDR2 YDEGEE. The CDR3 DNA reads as TGTGCCAGCCGACGGGGCAGCAATCAGCCCCAGCATTTT. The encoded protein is CASRRGSNQPQHF. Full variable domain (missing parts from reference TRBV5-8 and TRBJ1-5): EAGVTQSPTHLIKTRGQQATLRCSPISGHTSVYWYQQALGLGLQFLLWYDEGEERNRGNFPPRFSGRQFPNYSSELNVNALELEDSALYLCASRRGSNQPQHFGDGTRLSIL.

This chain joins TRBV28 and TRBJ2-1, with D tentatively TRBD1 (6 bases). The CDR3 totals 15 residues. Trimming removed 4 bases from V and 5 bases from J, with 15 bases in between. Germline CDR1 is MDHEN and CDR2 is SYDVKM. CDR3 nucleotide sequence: TGTGCCAGCAGTTCCAGAGTGGGGGCCCACAATGAGCAGTTCTTC. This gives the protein CASSSRVGAHNEQFF. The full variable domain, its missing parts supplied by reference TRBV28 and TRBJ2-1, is DVKVTQSSRYLVKRTGEKVFLECVQDMDHENMFWYRQDPGLGLRLIYFSYDVKMKEKGDIPEGYSVSREKKERFSLILESASTNQTSMYLCASSSRVGAHNEQFFGPGTRLTVL.

The CDR3 loop reads CASSLSGFPAFF. Here the CDR3 DNA reads TGTGCCAGCAGTTTATCTGGCTTCCCGGCTTTCTTT. The rearrangement joins TRBV27 to TRBJ1-1; D unclear. Germline lookup yields CDR1 MNHEY and CDR2 SMNVEV (reference sequence). V lost 0 bases and J lost 11, with 10 bases in between. This CDR3 has 12 amino acids.

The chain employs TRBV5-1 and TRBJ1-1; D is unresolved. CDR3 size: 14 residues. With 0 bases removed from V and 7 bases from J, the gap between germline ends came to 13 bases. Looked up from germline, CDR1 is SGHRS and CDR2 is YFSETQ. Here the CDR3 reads CASSLARIGNEAFF. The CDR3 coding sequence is TGCGCCAGCAGCTTGGCCCGGATCGGGAATGAAGCTTTCTTT.

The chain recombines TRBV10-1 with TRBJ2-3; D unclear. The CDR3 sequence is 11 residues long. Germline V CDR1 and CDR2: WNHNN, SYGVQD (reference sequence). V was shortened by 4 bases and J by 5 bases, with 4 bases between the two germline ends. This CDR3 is CASSGEDTQYF. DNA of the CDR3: TGCGCCAGCAGTGGGGAAGATACGCAGTATTTT.

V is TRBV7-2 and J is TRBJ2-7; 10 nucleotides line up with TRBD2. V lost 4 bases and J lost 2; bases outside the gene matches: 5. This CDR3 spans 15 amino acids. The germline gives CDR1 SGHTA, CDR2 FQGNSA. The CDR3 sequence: CASSSTSGTTYEQYF. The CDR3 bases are TGTGCCAGCAGCTCAACTAGCGGGACAACCTACGAGCAGTACTTC.

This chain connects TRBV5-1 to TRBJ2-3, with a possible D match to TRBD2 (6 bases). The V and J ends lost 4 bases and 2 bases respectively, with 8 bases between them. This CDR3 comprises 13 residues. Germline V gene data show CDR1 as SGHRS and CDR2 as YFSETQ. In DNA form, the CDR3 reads TGCGCCAGCAGCGCGGGGTTCACAGATACGCAGTATTTT. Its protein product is CASSAGFTDTQYF.